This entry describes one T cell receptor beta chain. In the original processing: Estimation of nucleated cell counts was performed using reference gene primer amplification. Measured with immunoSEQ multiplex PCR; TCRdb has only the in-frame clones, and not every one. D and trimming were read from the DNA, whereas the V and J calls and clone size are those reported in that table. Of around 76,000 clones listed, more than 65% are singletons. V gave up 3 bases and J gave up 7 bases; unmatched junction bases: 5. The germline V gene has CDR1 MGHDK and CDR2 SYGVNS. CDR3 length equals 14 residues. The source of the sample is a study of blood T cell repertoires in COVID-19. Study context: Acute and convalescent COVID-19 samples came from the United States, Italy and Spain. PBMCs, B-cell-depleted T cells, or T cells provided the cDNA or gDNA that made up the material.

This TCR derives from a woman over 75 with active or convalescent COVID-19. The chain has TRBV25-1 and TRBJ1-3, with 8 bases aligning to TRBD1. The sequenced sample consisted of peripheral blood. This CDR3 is CASSDRTGRNTIYF. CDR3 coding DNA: TGTGCCAGCAGTGATCGGACAGGGAGGAACACCATATATTTT.